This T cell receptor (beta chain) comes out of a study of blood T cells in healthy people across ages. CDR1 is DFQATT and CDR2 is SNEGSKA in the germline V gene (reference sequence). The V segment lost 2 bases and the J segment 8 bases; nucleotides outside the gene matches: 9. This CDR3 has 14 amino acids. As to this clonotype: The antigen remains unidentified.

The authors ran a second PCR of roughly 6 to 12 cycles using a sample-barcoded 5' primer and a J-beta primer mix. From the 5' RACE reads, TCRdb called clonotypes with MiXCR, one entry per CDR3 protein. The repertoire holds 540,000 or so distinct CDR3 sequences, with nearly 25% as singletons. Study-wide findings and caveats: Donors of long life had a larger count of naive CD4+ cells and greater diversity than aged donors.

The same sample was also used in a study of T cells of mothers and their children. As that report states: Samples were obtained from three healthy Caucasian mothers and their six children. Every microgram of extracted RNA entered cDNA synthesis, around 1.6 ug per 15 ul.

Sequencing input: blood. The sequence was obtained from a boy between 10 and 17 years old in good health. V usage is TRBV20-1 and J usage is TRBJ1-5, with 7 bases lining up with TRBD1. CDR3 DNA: TGCAGTGCTAGACGGGGACAGACCCTTGAGCCCCAGCATTTT. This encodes CSARRGQTLEPQHF.